The 23 T cell receptor beta chains in this list originate from one sample, sequenced in a study of cytomegalovirus exposure and HLA in healthy donors. PCR used 60 Vbeta primers and 13 Jbeta primers. Only in-frame clones appear in the TCRdb table, and some are missing; sequencing was by immunoSEQ multiplex PCR. The table shows about 250,000 clones, with more than 70% occurring only once. The sample taken for sequencing was PBMCs. The receptors derive from a boy under 18 in good health and CMV-seronegative.

The chain combines TRBV29-1 with TRBJ2-3; 9 bases map to TRBD1. This CDR3 is 13 amino acids long. Trimming cost V 6 bases and J 5 bases; bases outside gene matches: 6. Per the germline V gene, CDR1 is SQVTM and CDR2 is ANQGSEA. For the CDR3, the DNA is TGCAGCGTCGGACAGGGGCAGGTAGATACGCAGTATTTT. This sequence encodes CSVGQGQVDTQYF.

The chain has TRBV30 and TRBJ2-3; the match to TRBD2 covers 12 bases. The junction had 5 bases not matched to a gene; V was cut back by 0 bases and J by 1 base. This CDR3 region has 17 residues. CDR1 and CDR2 from the germline V gene are GTSNPN and SVGIG (reference sequence). The CDR3 region has the DNA TGTGCCTGGAGTGTAGGATGGACTAGCGGGGGCACAGATACGCAGTATTTT. This translates into CAWSVGWTSGGTDTQYF.

This clone occurred a few times. J is TRBJ1-1 and V is TRBV25-1; D not certain. Germline lookup yields CDR1 MGHDK and CDR2 SYGVNS. V was clipped by 7 bases and J by 3 bases, with 12 bases between them. This CDR3 spans 13 amino acids. The CDR3 spells CASTGRSYTEAFF. The CDR3 DNA reads TGTGCCAGCACTGGCAGGTCTTACACTGAAGCTTTCTTT. The full variable domain, completed using reference TRBV25-1 and TRBJ1-1, is EADIYQTPRYLVIGTGKKITLECSQTMGHDKMYWYQQDPGMELHLIHYSYGVNSTEKGDLSSESTVSRIRTEHFPLTLESARPSHTSQYLCASTGRSYTEAFFGQGTRLTVV.

This chain links TRBV7-9 with TRBJ1-2, with D perhaps TRBD1 (5 bases). The length of the CDR3 is 15 residues. Trimming cost V 1 base and J 3 bases, with 12 bases left between them. Germline values: CDR1 SEHNR, CDR2 FQNEAQ (reference sequence). The CDR3 here is CASSLGVGGDYGYTF. The CDR3 coding sequence is TGTGCCAGCAGCTTAGGGGTCGGGGGGGACTATGGCTACACCTTC.

This chain connects TRBV5-8 to TRBJ2-2; D gene ambiguous. This CDR3 region has 14 residues. V was trimmed by 2 bases and J by 4 bases, leaving 9 bases between them. Germline V CDR1 and CDR2: SGHTS, YDEGEE. CDR3 coding DNA: TGTGCCAGCAGCTTAAGACAAAGCACCGGGGAGCTGTTTTTT. Translating it yields CASSLRQSTGELFF.

V usage is TRBV18 and J usage is TRBJ1-1, with D maybe TRBD1 (5 bases). Trimming took 0 bases from V and 4 from J, leaving 12 bases between them. Germline assignment: CDR1 KGHSH and CDR2 LQKENI. CDR3 length: 15 amino acids. In nucleotides, the CDR3 is TGTGCCAGCTCACCACCGGTCAGGGCCCGCACTGAAGCTTTCTTT. It codes for CASSPPVRARTEAFF.

This chain links TRBV25-1 with TRBJ1-6, with TRBD1 matching over 8 bases. The CDR3 covers 16 residues. The junction had 6 bases not matched to a gene; V was cut back by 5 bases and J by 3 bases. The germline gives CDR1 MGHDK, CDR2 SYGVNS. CDR3 in DNA: TGTGCCAGCAGTTCCGGACAGGGTGGCTATAATTCACCCCTCCACTTT. It is translated as CASSSGQGGYNSPLHF.

The gene calls are TRBV7-8 and TRBJ1-2; 9 bases are a match to TRBD1. The CDR3 is 14 amino acids. Germline V gene data show CDR1 as SGHVS and CDR2 as FQNEAQ. The V and J ends lost 5 bases and 10 bases, in that order; junction bases with no gene match: 11. The CDR3 here is CASSRRDRVAFYTF. In DNA form, the CDR3 reads TGTGCCAGCAGCCGACGGGACAGGGTGGCCTTCTACACCTTC.

The V call is TRBV11-2, the J call TRBJ1-1, with TRBD1 matching over 8 bases. V gave up 5 bases and J gave up 5 bases; unmatched junction bases: 7. The CDR3 is 14 residues long. Germline-derived CDR1 and CDR2 are SGHAT and FQNNGV. CDR3 region: CASSGNRGWTEAFF. CDR3 in DNA: TGTGCCAGCAGCGGAAACAGGGGGTGGACTGAAGCTTTCTTT.

The CDR3, as DNA: TGTGCCAGCGCGGAGACAGAAAAGATGAACACTGAAGCTTTCTTT. Translating gives CASAETEKMNTEAFF. The chain joins TRBV28 to TRBJ1-1; possible D gene TRBD1, 5 bases. This CDR3 contains 15 residues. The germline CDR1 and CDR2 sequences are MDHEN and SYDVKM. V dropped 8 bases and J dropped 0 bases, with 16 bases sitting between them.

This CDR3 is CASSMAAGDLSGNTIYF. CDR3 nucleotide sequence: TGTGCCAGCAGCATGGCTGCAGGGGATCTCTCTGGAAACACCATATATTTT. The genes are TRBV5-5 and TRBJ1-3, with D possibly TRBD1 on 6 matching bases. Germline lookup yields CDR1 SGHKS and CDR2 YYEKEE (reference sequence). The CDR3 has 17 residues. With 4 bases removed from V and 0 bases from J, the gap between germline ends came to 17 bases.

This clone was picked up one time. The CDR3, as DNA: TGTGCTAGTGGTTTGGTACTCCTATCGCGAATCTACGAGCAGTACTTC. The encoded protein is CASGLVLLSRIYEQYF. This rearrangement joins TRBV12-5 to TRBJ2-7; D gene ambiguous. The CDR3 contains 16 residues. Trimming stripped 0 bases from V and 3 bases from J, with 15 bases between. Germline V gene data show CDR1 as LGHNT and CDR2 as FRNRAP.

V and J are TRBV6-4 and TRBJ2-3, with TRBD2 matching 9 bases. V trimming: 2 bases; J trimming: 3 bases; junction bases outside the gene matches: 3. Germline V gene lookup returns CDR1 MRHNA and CDR2 SNTAGT. The CDR3 runs to 15 residues. The CDR3: CASSDGGRATDTQYF. The CDR3 region has the DNA TGTGCCAGCAGTGACGGCGGGAGGGCTACAGATACGCAGTATTTT.

This clone turned up a few times. The genes are TRBV4-2 and TRBJ1-1; 11 nucleotides match TRBD1. This CDR3 contains 13 residues. CDR1 LGHNA and CDR2 YNFKEQ come from the germline V gene. With V trimmed by 1 base and J by 11 bases, 3 bases remained unmatched. The CDR3 nucleotides read TGTGCCAGCAGCCAAGGGGGACAGGGGGTGGCTTTCTTT. Residues: CASSQGGQGVAFF.

The count of this clone is one. The rearrangement joins TRBV6-5 to TRBJ2-7; D might be TRBD2 (6 bases). The CDR3 runs 13 residues. Looked up from germline, CDR1 is MNHEY and CDR2 is SVGAGI. Trimming stripped 9 bases from V and 0 bases from J, with 12 bases between. The CDR3 region has the DNA TGTGCCAGTGGGAGGACGGCCTCCTACGAGCAGTACTTC. It yields the protein CASGRTASYEQYF.

Only a few counts were recorded for this clone. The V call is TRBV6-1, the J call TRBJ2-7; D might be TRBD2 (6 bases). CDR3 length equals 14 residues. The V end was cut by 4 bases, the J end by 6 bases, with 16 bases between. The germline V gene encodes CDR1 MNHNS and CDR2 SASEGT. CDR3 in amino acids: CASSVGGTSGEQYF. The CDR3 nucleotides are TGTGCCAGCAGTGTTGGAGGGACCTCCGGCGAGCAGTACTTC.

This clone has more than one count but fewer than ten. The chain has TRBV6-5 and TRBJ1-1, with TRBD1 matching over 9 bases. V was clipped by 5 bases and J by 1 base; unmatched bases: 2. This CDR3 region has 14 residues. The germline V gene encodes CDR1 MNHEY and CDR2 SVGAGI. The CDR3 spells CASSVGQGNTEAFF. CDR3 coding DNA: TGTGCCAGCAGTGTGGGACAGGGGAACACTGAAGCTTTCTTT.

J is TRBJ2-5 and V is TRBV6-5, with TRBD2 identical over 8 bases. The better agreement between TRBJ2-7 and the DNA end casts doubt on the J call. CDR1 MNHEY and CDR2 SVGAGI come from the germline V gene. The CDR3 loop spans 15 amino acids. CDR3 bases: TGTGCCAGCAGCCTTCGTGCGGGGGGAATTTACGAGCAGTACTTC. Translating gives CASSLRAGGIYEQYF.

The rearrangement links TRBV11-2 to TRBJ2-3; weak D call: TRBD2 (6 bases). The CDR3 consists of 17 residues. The V end lost 0 bases, the J end lost 0 bases, and 13 bases lay between the germline ends. In germline, CDR1 is SGHAT, CDR2 FQNNGV. This CDR3 is CASSLDAGRESTDTQYF. CDR3 in DNA: TGTGCCAGCAGCTTAGATGCCGGGAGAGAGAGCACAGATACGCAGTATTTT.

This chain links TRBV15 with TRBJ1-2; 7 nucleotides line up with TRBD1. Looked up from germline, CDR1 is LNHNV and CDR2 is YYDKDF (reference sequence). The trim removed 1 base at V and 3 bases at J, leaving 8 bases unmatched. The CDR3 is 16 amino acids. CDR3 in amino acids: CATSRAPGTADYGYTF. The CDR3 DNA reads as TGTGCCACCAGCAGAGCCCCCGGGACAGCCGACTATGGCTACACCTTC.

This chain connects TRBV19 to TRBJ1-5; D possibly corresponds to TRBD1 (6 bases). The CDR3 loop spans 15 amino acids. The germline CDR1 and CDR2 sequences are LNHDA and SQIVND (reference sequence). V was trimmed by 4 bases and J by 0 bases, leaving 10 bases between them. The CDR3 spells CASSKGVYSNQPQHF. DNA for the CDR3: TGTGCCAGTAGTAAGGGGGTATATAGCAATCAGCCCCAGCATTTT. The full variable domain, its missing parts supplied by reference TRBV19 and TRBJ1-5, is DGGITQSPKYLFRKEGQNVTLSCEQNLNHDAMYWYRQDPGQGLRLIYYSQIVNDFQKGDIAEGYSVSREKKESFPLTVTSAQKNPTAFYLCASSKGVYSNQPQHFGDGTRLSIL.

This chain connects TRBV6-5 to TRBJ2-2, with D perhaps TRBD1 (5 bases). Germline lookup yields CDR1 MNHEY and CDR2 SVGAGI. V lost 7 bases and J 5 bases, leaving 8 bases between the germline ends. The CDR3 is made up of 12 amino acids. The CDR3 spells CASTRGTGELFF. Written as DNA, the CDR3 is TGTGCCAGCACTAGGGGTACCGGGGAGCTGTTTTTT.

Comment on this clone: Different DNA sequences within this sample yield the same CDR3. The chain uses TRBV30 and TRBJ2-5; no reliable D call. The CDR3 is 11 amino acids. V lost 4 bases and J 4 bases, leaving 7 bases between the germline ends. Germline V gene lookup returns CDR1 GTSNPN and CDR2 SVGIG (reference sequence). In nucleotides, the CDR3 is TGTGCCTGGACCTCGGGAGAGACCCAGTACTTC. Protein sequence: CAWTSGETQYF.